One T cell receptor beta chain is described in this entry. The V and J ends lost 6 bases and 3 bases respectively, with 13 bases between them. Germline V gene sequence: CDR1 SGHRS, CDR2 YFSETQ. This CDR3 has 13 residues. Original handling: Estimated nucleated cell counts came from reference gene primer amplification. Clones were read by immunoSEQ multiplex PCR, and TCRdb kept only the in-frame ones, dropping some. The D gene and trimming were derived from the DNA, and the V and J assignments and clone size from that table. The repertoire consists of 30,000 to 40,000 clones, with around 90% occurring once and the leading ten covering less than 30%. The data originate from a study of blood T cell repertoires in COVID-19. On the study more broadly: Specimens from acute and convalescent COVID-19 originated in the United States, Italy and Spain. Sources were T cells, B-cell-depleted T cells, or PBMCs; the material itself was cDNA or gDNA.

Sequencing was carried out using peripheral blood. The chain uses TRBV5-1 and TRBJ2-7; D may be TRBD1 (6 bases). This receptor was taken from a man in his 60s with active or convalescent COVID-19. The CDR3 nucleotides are TGCGCCAGCACACAACAGGGAGTCTACGAGCAGTACTTC. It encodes CASTQQGVYEQYF.